A selection of T cell receptor beta chains follows, all from one sample in a study of blood T cell repertoires in COVID-19. TCRdb keeps only in-frame clones here, not all; method: immunoSEQ multiplex PCR. Seen here are a few hundred thousand clones, 80% to 90% observed once, and the top ten hold 1.1%. The source material was PBMCs or T cells enriched from blood (not recorded which). These receptors originate from a man aged 25 to 40 who had recovered from COVID-19. Both conserved end residues are part of each CDR3. The order of the fields is clone size, J gene, V gene, D gene, CDR3 DNA, CDR3 protein. A D gene is named only where the DNA matches it firmly. The size of a clone is reported for some rows only, either as once, few or many, or as a class for expanded clones.

NA | TRBJ2-1 | TRBV29-1 | NA | TGCAGCGCCGAGGGGCAGTTCTTC | CSAEGQFF
NA | TRBJ2-1 | TRBV6-1 | TRBD1 | TGTGCCAGCAGTGCCGCCCGGACAGGGAGCCCCAATGAGCAGTTCTTC | CASSAARTGSPNEQFF
NA | TRBJ1-2 | TRBV5-8 | NA | TGTGCCAGCAGCCTCCGGGCTAACTATGGCTACACCTTC | CASSLRANYGYTF
NA | TRBJ2-7 | TRBV15 | TRBD2 | TGTGCCACCAGCAGAGATCGATTCCCCGGGACTAGCTACGAGCAGTACTTC | CATSRDRFPGTSYEQYF
NA | TRBJ2-7 | TRBV15 | TRBD2 | TGTGCCAGTGCACAGGCCGGGACTAGTAGAGACTACGAGCAGTACTTC | CASAQAGTSRDYEQYF
NA | TRBJ2-1 | TRBV5-8 | TRBD2 | TGTGCCAGCAGCTCACAGGGACTAGCTTACAATGAGCAGTTCTTC | CASSSQGLAYNEQFF
once | TRBJ1-5 | TRBV27 | TRBD1 | TGTGCCAGCAGTTCTACCGGGACAGATTTTCTTAGCAATCAGCCCCAGCATTTT | CASSSTGTDFLSNQPQHF
NA | TRBJ2-2 | TRBV2 | NA | TGTGCCAGCAGTGACGCAGGGAACACCGGGGAGCTGTTTTTT | CASSDAGNTGELFF
NA | TRBJ2-3 | TRBV11-3 | TRBD2 | TGTGCCAGCATCCATTCAGTGGGGCTAGCGGGAGACGTTAGCACAGATACGCAGTATTTT | CASIHSVGLAGDVSTDTQYF
NA | TRBJ1-1 | TRBV11-2 | NA | TGTGCCAGCAGCTTAGCGGGGGGAGGGACTGAAGCTTTCTTT | CASSLAGGGTEAFF
NA | TRBJ2-7 | TRBV7-2 | NA | TGTGCCAGCAGCTTAGAGGGACTGGGCTACGAGCAGTACTTC | CASSLEGLGYEQYF
NA | TRBJ1-1 | TRBV18 | NA | TGTGCCAGCTCACCAAGGCAGGCGAACACTGAAGCTTTCTTT | CASSPRQANTEAFF
NA | TRBJ2-3 | TRBV11-1 | NA | TGTGCCAGCAGCTTATTTTTGCAGGGGAGCACAGATACGCAGTATTTT | CASSLFLQGSTDTQYF
NA | TRBJ2-7 | TRBV5-8 | NA | TGTGCCAGCAGCGTAAGACAGTTAGCCTACGAGCAGTACTTC | CASSVRQLAYEQYF
NA | TRBJ1-2 | TRBV7-2 | TRBD1 | TGTGCCAGCAGCTTAGTGATCCGGGACAGAAATTATGGCTACACCTTC | CASSLVIRDRNYGYTF
NA | TRBJ1-2 | TRBV27 | NA | TGTGCCAGCAGTCCACATAACCCGGGAAGCTATGGCTACACCTTC | CASSPHNPGSYGYTF
NA | TRBJ2-1 | TRBV7-9 | NA | TGTGCCAGCAGCGTAGGGGAGAATGAGCAGTTCTTC | CASSVGENEQFF
NA | TRBJ1-2 | TRBV5-1 | NA | TGCGCCAGCAGCCCGGCCGGGGGGGACTATGGCTACACCTTC | CASSPAGGDYGYTF
once | TRBJ2-1 | TRBV6-5 | TRBD2 | TGTGCCAGCAGTTACAGGGGACTAGCGAGGAATGAGCAGTTCTTC | CASSYRGLARNEQFF
NA | TRBJ2-3 | TRBV5-4 | NA | TGTGCCAGCAGCTTGGGAGGCAGACCTCTCACAGATACGCAGTATTTT | CASSLGGRPLTDTQYF
NA | TRBJ2-3 | TRBV12-3/TRBV12-4 | NA | TGTGCCAGCAGCCCGTCCAGAAATACGCAGTATTTT | CASSPSRNTQYF
NA | TRBJ2-5 | TRBV3-1/TRBV3-2 | TRBD1 | TGTGCCAGCAGCCAACCGGGACAGGGTCAAGAGACCCAGTACTTC | CASSQPGQGQETQYF
NA | TRBJ1-5 | TRBV28 | TRBD1 | TGTGCCAGCAGTGGCGGACAGGGCAACTATCAGCCCCAGCATTTT | CASSGGQGNYQPQHF
once | TRBJ1-1 | TRBV7-6 | NA | TGTGCCAGCAGCCGCCTGGACACGAACACTGAAGCTTTCTTT | CASSRLDTNTEAFF
NA | TRBJ1-3 | TRBV3-1/TRBV3-2 | NA | TGTGCCAGCAGCCAGAACCCGGGGGGGACTGGAAACACCATATATTTT | CASSQNPGGTGNTIYF
NA | TRBJ1-5 | TRBV27 | TRBD1 | TGTGCCAGCAGTCCCTCACCTCCGGGACAGGCGTTTGGGTCGTATAGCAATCAGCCCCAGCATTTT | CASSPSPPGQAFGSYSNQPQHF
NA | TRBJ1-1 | TRBV5-1 | TRBD1 | TGCGCCAGCAGCCTTACAGGGGGGAACACTGAAGCTTTCTTT | CASSLTGGNTEAFF
NA | TRBJ2-7 | TRBV29-1 | NA | TGCAGCGTCTTGGACAAGCTAGAAGTCAAGCAGTACTTC | CSVLDKLEVKQYF
NA | TRBJ1-3 | TRBV5-1 | TRBD1 | TGCGCCAGCAGCTTGGGGGGACAGAGTGGAAACACCATATATTTT | CASSLGGQSGNTIYF
NA | TRBJ1-5 | TRBV7-2 | TRBD1 | TGTGCCAGCAGAGGTTCAGGGGGAGGTCAGCCCCAGCATTTT | CASRGSGGGQPQHF
few | TRBJ2-5 | TRBV6-6 | TRBD2 | TGTGCCAGCAGTCGAGTAGCGGGTGCAGCTTTGGAGACCCAGTACTTC | CASSRVAGAALETQYF
NA | TRBJ2-2 | TRBV30 | NA | TGTGCCTGGAGGACTATAAACACCGGGGAGCTGTTTTTT | CAWRTINTGELFF
NA | TRBJ1-3 | TRBV9 | NA | TGTGCCAGCAGCGTAGAACTAACGGCAGCGCCGACCCTATATTTT | CASSVELTAAPTLYF
NA | TRBJ2-1 | TRBV9 | NA | NA | CASSVDSLWQYNEQFF
NA | TRBJ2-7 | TRBV29-1 | NA | TGCAGCGTATCGGGACATATCTCCTACGAGCAGTACTTC | CSVSGHISYEQYF
NA | TRBJ2-1 | TRBV9 | NA | TGTGCCAGCAGCGGGCTGGGGGGTGGGGAGCAGTTCTTC | CASSGLGGGEQFF
NA | TRBJ2-5 | TRBV6-5 | NA | TGTGCCAGCAGAGCCGGGGGATCCCTCCGAGAGACCCAGTACTTC | CASRAGGSLRETQYF
NA | TRBJ1-1 | TRBV19 | NA | TGTGCCAGTGGTATACAGGGACCGGGGGCTGAAGCTTTCTTT | CASGIQGPGAEAFF
NA | TRBJ2-1 | TRBV28 | TRBD2 | TGTGCCAGCAGTTTATTGATTGGCGGGCCGCGCGGGGGTGAGCAGTTCTTC | CASSLLIGGPRGGEQFF
NA | TRBJ2-7 | TRBV7-3 | TRBD1 | TGTGCCAGCAGAACCGGGACAGGATACGAGCAGTACTTC | CASRTGTGYEQYF
NA | TRBJ1-6 | TRBV30 | TRBD1 | TGTGCCTGGAGCCCCAAAGTCGGGACAGGGGCTCGGTCACCCCTCCACTTT | CAWSPKVGTGARSPLHF
NA | TRBJ2-1 | TRBV6-5 | TRBD1 | TGTGCCTATGGGGCAGGGGGCCTCGCAATTGAGCAGTTCTTC | CAYGAGGLAIEQFF
NA | TRBJ2-7 | TRBV5-5 | TRBD2 | TGTGCCAGCAGCTGGAGCGGGAGTTACGAGCAGTACTTC | CASSWSGSYEQYF
NA | TRBJ2-2 | TRBV6-5 | TRBD1 | TGTGCCAGCAGGTCACCGGGACAGATTACCGGGGAGCTGTTTTTT | CASRSPGQITGELFF
NA | TRBJ2-7 | TRBV3-1/TRBV3-2 | TRBD1 | TGTGCCAGCAGCCAGGGGGACAGGGGGTCCTACGAGCAGTACTTC | CASSQGDRGSYEQYF
NA | TRBJ2-7 | TRBV5-1 | TRBD2 | TGCGCCAGCAGCTATCAAACTAGCGGGAGTTACGAGCAGTACTTC | CASSYQTSGSYEQYF
NA | TRBJ1-5 | TRBV30 | NA | TGTGCCTGGAGTGGGGCGTCAAATCAGCCCCAGCATTTT | CAWSGASNQPQHF
few | TRBJ1-1 | TRBV10-2 | NA | TGCGCCAGCAGTGGGGCACTTGAAGCTTTCTTT | CASSGALEAFF
NA | TRBJ2-1 | TRBV2 | NA | TGTGCCAGCAAGGACAGCCGATCCAATGAGCAGTTCTTC | CASKDSRSNEQFF
NA | TRBJ2-5 | TRBV4-1 | NA | TGCGCCAGCAGCCAAGATTTAGGGGCGACCCAGTACTTC | CASSQDLGATQYF
NA | TRBJ1-1 | TRBV3-1/TRBV3-2 | TRBD1 | TGTGCCAGCAGCCTCCCGGGACAGTTGAACACTGAAGCTTTCTTT | CASSLPGQLNTEAFF
NA | TRBJ1-2 | TRBV5-1 | TRBD1 | TGCGCCAGCAGCTTGAGGGACAGGTCCTATGGCTACACCTTC | CASSLRDRSYGYTF
once | TRBJ2-7 | TRBV2 | TRBD2 | TGTGCCGCGAGAGAAAGCGGGGACGCCTACGAGCAGTACTTC | CAARESGDAYEQYF